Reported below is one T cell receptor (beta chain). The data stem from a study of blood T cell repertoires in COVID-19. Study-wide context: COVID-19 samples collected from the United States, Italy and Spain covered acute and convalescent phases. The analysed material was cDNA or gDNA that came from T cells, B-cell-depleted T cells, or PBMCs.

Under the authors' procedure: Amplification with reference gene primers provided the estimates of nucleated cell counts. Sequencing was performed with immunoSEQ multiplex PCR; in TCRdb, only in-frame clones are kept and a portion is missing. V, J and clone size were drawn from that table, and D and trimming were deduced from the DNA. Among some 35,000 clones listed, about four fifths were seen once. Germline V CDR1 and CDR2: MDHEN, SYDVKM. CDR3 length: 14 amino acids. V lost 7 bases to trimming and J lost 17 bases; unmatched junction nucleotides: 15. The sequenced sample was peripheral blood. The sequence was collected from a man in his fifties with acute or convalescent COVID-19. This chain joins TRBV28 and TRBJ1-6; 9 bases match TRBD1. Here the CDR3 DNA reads TGTGCCAGCAATCCAGGACAGGACAGGGGTGTGTTCCACTTT. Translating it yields CASNPGQDRGVFHF. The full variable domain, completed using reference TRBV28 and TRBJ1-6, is DVKVTQSSRYLVKRTGEKVFLECVQDMDHENMFWYRQDPGLGLRLIYFSYDVKMKEKGDIPEGYSVSREKKERFSLILESASTNQTSMYLCASNPGQDRGVFHFGNGTRLTVT.